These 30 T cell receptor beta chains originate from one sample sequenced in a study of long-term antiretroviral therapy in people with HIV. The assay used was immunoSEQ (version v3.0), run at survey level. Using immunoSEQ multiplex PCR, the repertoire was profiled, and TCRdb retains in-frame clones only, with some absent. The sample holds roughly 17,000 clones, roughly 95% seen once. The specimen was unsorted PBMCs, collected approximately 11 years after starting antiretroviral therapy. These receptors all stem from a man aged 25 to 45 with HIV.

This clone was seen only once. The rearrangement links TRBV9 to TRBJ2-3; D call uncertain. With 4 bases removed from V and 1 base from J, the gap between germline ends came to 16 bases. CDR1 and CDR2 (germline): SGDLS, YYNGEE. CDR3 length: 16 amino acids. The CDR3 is CASSLRTMRGTDTQYF. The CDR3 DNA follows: TGTGCCAGCAGCCTTCGTACTATGAGAGGCACAGATACGCAGTATTTT.

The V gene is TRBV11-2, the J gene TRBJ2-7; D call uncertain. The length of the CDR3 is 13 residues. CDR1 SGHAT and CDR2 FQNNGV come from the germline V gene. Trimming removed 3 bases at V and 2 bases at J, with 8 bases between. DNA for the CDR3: TGTGCCAGCAGCTTTACACCTCCCTACGAGCAGTACGTC. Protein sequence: CASSFTPPYEQYV.

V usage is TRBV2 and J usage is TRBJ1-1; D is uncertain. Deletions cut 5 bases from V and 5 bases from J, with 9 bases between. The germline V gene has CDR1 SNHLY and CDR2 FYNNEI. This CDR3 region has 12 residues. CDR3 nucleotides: TGTGCCAGCAGTTCCGATACTACTGAAGCTTTCTTT. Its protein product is CASSSDTTEAFF.

CDR3 sequence reads: CASSLGTGAAGGTEAFF. CDR3 nucleotide sequence: TGTGCCAGCAGTTTAGGGACAGGGGCCGCCGGGGGCACTGAAGCTTTCTTT. The V and J genes are TRBV28 and TRBJ1-1; 10 nucleotides match TRBD1. The CDR3 runs 17 residues. J lost 4 bases, V lost 2 bases, and 10 bases had no gene match. Germline V gene lookup returns CDR1 MDHEN and CDR2 SYDVKM.

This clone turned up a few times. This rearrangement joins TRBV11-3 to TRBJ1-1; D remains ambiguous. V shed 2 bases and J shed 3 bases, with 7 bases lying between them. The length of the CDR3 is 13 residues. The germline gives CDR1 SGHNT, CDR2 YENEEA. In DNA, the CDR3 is TGTGCCAGCAGCTTATCGGCGTACACTGAAGCTTTCTTT. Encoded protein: CASSLSAYTEAFF.

Here the CDR3 reads CASSPDRGETQYF. CDR3 in DNA: TGTGCCAGCAGCCCGGACAGGGGAGAGACCCAGTACTTC. The chain is built from TRBV6-4 and TRBJ2-5; 9 nucleotides agree with TRBD1. After removal of 6 bases from V and 4 bases from J, the junction contained 3 bases not matched to a gene. The V gene's germline CDR1 is MRHNA and CDR2 SNTAGT. This CDR3 is 13 amino acids long.

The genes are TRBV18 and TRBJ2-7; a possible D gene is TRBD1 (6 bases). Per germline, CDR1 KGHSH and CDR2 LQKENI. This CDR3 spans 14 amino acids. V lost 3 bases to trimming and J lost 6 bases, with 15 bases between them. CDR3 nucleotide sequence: TGTGCCAGCTCACCTGAACAGGGTTTGATCGAGCAGTACTTC. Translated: CASSPEQGLIEQYF.

The CDR3 spells CASSGGHGHGYTF. CDR3 coding DNA: TGTGCCAGCAGTGGTGGACATGGCCATGGCTACACCTTC. V usage is TRBV6-1 and J usage is TRBJ1-2; D possibly corresponds to TRBD1 (5 bases). This CDR3 is 13 amino acids long. V gave up 4 bases and J gave up 6 bases, with 12 bases separating them. Germline CDR1 reads MNHNS; CDR2 reads SASEGT.

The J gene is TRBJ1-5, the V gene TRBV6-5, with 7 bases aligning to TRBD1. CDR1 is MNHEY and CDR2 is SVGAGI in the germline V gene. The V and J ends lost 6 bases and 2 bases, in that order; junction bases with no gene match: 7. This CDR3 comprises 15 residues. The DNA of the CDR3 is TGTGCCAGCAGCCAAAGTACAGGGGGCAATCAGCCCCAGCATTTT. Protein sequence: CASSQSTGGNQPQHF.

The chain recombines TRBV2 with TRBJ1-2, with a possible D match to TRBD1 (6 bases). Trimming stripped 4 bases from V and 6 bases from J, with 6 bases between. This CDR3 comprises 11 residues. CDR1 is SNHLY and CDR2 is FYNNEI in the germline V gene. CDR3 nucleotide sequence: TGTGCCAGCAGTGGGGGGCATGGCTACACCTTC. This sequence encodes CASSGGHGYTF.

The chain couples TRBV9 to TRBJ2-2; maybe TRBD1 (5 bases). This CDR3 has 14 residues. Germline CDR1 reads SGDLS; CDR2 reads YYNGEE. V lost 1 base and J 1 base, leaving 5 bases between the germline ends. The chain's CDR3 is CASSVQGNTGELFF. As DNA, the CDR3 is TGTGCCAGCAGCGTACAGGGGAACACCGGGGAGCTGTTTTTT.

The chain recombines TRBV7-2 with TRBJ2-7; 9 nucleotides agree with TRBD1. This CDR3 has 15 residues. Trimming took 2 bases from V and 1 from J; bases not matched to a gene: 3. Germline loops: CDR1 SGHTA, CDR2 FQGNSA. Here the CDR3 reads CASSLRQGGSYEQYV. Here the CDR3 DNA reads TGTGCCAGCAGCTTAAGACAGGGGGGGTCCTACGAGCAGTACGTC.

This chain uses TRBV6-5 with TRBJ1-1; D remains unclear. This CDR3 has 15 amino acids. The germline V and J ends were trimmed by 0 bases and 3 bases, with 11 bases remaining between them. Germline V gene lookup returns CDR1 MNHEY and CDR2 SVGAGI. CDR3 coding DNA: TGTGCCAGCAGTTACTCGGACTTTCTTGACACTGAAGCTTTCTTT. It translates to CASSYSDFLDTEAFF.

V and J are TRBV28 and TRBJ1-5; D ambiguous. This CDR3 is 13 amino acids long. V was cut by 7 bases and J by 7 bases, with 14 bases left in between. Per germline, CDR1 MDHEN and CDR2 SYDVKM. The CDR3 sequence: CASTLREGQPQHF. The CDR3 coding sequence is TGTGCCAGCACCTTGCGGGAGGGACAGCCCCAGCATTTT.

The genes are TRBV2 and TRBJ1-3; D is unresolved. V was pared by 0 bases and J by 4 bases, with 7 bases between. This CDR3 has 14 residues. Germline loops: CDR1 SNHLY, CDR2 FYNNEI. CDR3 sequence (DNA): TGTGCCAGCAGTGAAGCCAGGCAGGGAAACACCATATATTTT. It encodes CASSEARQGNTIYF.

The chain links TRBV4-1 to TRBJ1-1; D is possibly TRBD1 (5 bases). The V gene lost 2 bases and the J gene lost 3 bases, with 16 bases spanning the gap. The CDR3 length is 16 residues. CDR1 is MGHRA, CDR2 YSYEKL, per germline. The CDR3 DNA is TGCGCCAGCAGCCAACGGACACTTCGGACGGACACTGAAGCTTTCTTT. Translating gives CASSQRTLRTDTEAFF.

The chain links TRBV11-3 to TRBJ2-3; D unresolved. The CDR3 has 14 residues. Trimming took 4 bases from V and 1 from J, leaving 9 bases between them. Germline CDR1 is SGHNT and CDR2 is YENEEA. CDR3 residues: CASSSNWGTDTQYF. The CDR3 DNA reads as TGTGCCAGCAGCTCTAATTGGGGCACAGATACGCAGTATTTT. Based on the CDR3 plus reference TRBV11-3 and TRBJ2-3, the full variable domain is EAGVVQSPRYKIIEKKQPVAFWCNPISGHNTLYWYLQNLGQGPELLIRYENEEAVDDSQLPKDRFSAERLKGVDSTLKIQPAELGDSAVYLCASSSNWGTDTQYFGPGTRLTVL.

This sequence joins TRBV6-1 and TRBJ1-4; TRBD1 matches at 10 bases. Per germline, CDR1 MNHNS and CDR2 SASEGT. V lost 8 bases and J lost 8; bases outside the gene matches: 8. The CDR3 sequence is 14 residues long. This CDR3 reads CASGDRGLREKLFF. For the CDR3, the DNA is TGTGCCAGCGGGGACAGGGGCTTGAGGGAAAAACTGTTTTTT.

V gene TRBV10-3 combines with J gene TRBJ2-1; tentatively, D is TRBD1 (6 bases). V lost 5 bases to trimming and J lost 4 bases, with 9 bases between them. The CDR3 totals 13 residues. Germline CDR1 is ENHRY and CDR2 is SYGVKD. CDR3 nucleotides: TGTGCCATCAGTATGGGACAATACAATGAGCAGTTCTTC. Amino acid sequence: CAISMGQYNEQFF.

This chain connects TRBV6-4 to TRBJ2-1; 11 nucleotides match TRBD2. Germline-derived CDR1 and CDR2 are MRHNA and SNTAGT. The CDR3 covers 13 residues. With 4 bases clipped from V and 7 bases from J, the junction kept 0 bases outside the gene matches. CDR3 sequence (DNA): TGTGCCAGCAGTGGGACTAGCGGGAATGAGCAGTTCTTC. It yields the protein CASSGTSGNEQFF.

CDR3 sequence: CSVRDYLQETQYF. The DNA for the CDR3 is TGCAGCGTTCGGGACTATCTCCAAGAGACCCAGTACTTC. The rearrangement links TRBV29-1 to TRBJ2-5; 7 nucleotides match TRBD2. The CDR3 covers 13 residues. Trimming cost V 5 bases and J 1 base; bases outside gene matches: 4. Germline CDR1 is SQVTM and CDR2 is ANQGSEA.

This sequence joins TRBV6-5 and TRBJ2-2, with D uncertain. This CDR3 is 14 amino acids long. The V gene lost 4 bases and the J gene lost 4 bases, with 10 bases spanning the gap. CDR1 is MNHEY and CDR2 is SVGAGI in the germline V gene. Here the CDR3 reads CASSWQEITGELFF. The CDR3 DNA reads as TGTGCCAGCAGTTGGCAGGAGATCACCGGGGAGCTGTTTTTT.

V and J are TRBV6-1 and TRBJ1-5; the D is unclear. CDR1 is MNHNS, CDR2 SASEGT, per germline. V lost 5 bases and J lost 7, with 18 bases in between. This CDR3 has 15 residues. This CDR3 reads CASSPRWGNEQPQHF. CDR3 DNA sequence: TGTGCCAGCAGTCCAAGGTGGGGAAACGAGCAGCCCCAGCATTTT.

The CDR3 protein is CASSVNQGASGAEQYF. The CDR3 DNA reads TGTGCCAGCAGTGTCAACCAGGGGGCCTCAGGCGCCGAGCAGTACTTC. This chain links TRBV2 with TRBJ2-7, with 8 nucleotides matching TRBD1. V gave up 4 bases and J gave up 6 bases; unmatched junction bases: 14. Germline CDR1 is SNHLY and CDR2 is FYNNEI. This CDR3 spans 16 amino acids. Full variable domain (remainder filled in from reference TRBV2 and TRBJ2-7): EPEVTQTPSHQVTQMGQEVILRCVPISNHLYFYWYRQILGQKVEFLVSFYNNEISEKSEIFDDQFSVERPDGSNFTLKIRSTKLEDSAMYFCASSVNQGASGAEQYFGPGTRLTVT.

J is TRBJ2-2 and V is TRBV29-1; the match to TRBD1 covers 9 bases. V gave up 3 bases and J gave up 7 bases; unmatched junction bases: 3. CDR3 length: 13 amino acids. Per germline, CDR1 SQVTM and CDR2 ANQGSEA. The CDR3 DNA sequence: TGCAGCGTTGAGGGGGACAGGGACGGGGAGCTGTTTTTT. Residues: CSVEGDRDGELFF.

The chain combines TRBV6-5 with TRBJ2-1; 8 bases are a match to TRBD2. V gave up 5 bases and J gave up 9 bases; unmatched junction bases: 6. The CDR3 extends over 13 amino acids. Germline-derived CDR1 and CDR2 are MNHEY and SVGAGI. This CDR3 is CASSQRGGGEQFF. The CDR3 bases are TGTGCCAGCAGTCAACGGGGGGGTGGTGAGCAGTTCTTC.

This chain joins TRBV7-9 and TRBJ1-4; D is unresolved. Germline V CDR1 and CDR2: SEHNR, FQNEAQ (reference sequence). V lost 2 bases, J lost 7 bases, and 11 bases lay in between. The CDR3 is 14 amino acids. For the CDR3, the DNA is TGTGCCAGCAGCTTAACTGAGCAATTTGAAAAACTGTTTTTT. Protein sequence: CASSLTEQFEKLFF.

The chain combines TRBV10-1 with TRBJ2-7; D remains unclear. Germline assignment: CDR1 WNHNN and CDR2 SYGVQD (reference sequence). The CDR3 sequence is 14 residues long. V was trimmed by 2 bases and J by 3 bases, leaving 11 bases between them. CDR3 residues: CASSELGNYYEQYV. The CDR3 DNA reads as TGCGCCAGCAGTGAGCTAGGGAACTACTACGAGCAGTACGTC.

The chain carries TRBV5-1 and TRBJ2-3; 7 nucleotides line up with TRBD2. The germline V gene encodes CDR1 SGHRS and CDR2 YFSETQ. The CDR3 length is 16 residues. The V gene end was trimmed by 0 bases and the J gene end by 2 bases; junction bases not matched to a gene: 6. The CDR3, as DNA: TGCGCCAGCAGCTTGGGACTAGCCGAATCCACAGATACGCAGTATTTT. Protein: CASSLGLAESTDTQYF. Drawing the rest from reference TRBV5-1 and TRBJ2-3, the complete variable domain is KAGVTQTPRYLIKTRGQQVTLSCSPISGHRSVSWYQQTPGQGLQFLFEYFSETQRNKGNFPGRFSGRQFSNSRSEMNVSTLELGDSALYLCASSLGLAESTDTQYFGPGTRLTVL.

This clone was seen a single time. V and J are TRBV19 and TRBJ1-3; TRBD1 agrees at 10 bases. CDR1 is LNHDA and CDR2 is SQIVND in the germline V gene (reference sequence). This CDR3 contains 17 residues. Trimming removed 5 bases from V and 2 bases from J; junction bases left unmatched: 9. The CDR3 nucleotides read TGTGCCAGTAGTCTCCAAGCGACAGGGGGCCCTGGAAACACCATATATTTT. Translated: CASSLQATGGPGNTIYF.